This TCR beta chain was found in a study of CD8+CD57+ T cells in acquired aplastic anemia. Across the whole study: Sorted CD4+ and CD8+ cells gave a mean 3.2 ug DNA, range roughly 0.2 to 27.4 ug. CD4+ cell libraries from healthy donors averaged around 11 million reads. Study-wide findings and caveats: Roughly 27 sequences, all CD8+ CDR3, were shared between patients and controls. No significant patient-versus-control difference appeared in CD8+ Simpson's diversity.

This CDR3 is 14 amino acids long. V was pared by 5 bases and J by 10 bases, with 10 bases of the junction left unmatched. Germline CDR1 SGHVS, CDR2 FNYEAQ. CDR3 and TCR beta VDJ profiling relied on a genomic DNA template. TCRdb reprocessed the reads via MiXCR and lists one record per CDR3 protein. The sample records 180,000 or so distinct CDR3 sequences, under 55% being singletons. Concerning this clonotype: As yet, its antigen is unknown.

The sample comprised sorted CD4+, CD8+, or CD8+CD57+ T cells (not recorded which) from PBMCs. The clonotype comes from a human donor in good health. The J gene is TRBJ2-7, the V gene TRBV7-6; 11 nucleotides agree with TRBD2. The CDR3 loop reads CASSQTSGTVEQYF. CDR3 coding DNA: TGTGCCAGCAGCCAGACTAGCGGGACAGTCGAACAGTACTTC.